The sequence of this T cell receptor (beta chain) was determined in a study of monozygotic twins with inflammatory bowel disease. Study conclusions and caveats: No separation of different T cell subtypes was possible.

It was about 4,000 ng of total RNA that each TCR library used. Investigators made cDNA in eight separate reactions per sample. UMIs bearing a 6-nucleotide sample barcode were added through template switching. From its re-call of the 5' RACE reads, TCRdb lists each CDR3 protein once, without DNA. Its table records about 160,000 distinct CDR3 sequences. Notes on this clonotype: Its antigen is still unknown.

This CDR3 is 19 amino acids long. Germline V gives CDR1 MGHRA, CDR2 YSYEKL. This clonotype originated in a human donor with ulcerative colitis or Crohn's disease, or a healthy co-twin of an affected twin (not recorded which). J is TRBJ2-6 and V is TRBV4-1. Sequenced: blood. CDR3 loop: CASSQDPSGSGSGANVLTF.